The TCR beta chain described here comes from a study of cytomegalovirus exposure and HLA in healthy donors. Findings and limits, study-wide: The authors enumerated 150 to 200 TCR beta chains as linked to cytomegalovirus.

60 Vbeta and 13 Jbeta primers were used in PCR. Here immunoSEQ multiplex PCR was the method, and the copy in TCRdb shows in-frame clones only, minus some. The table lists about 160,000 clones, around 88% of them singletons. This clone was seen a handful of times. No antigen is known for it. V lost 3 bases, J lost 4 bases, and 13 bases lay in between. Germline values: CDR1 ENHRY, CDR2 SYGVKD. The CDR3 spans 15 residues. This clonotype was sampled from a woman aged 30 to 39 in good health and CMV-seronegative. The chain uses TRBV10-3 and TRBJ1-3; a possible D gene is TRBD1 (5 bases). Source material: PBMCs. The CDR3: CAISDHGTAGNTIYF. CDR3 sequence (DNA): TGTGCCATCAGTGACCATGGGACTGCAGGAAACACCATATATTTT.